This T cell receptor (beta chain) was captured in a study of blood T cell repertoires in COVID-19. About the study: COVID-19 samples from acute and convalescent phases originated in the United States, Italy and Spain. From T cells, B-cell-depleted T cells, or PBMCs came the material, which was cDNA or gDNA.

Germline loops: CDR1 SGHVS, CDR2 FNYEAQ. Trimming pared 0 bases from V and 8 bases from J, leaving 8 bases between. This CDR3 has 14 amino acids. Clones were sequenced by immunoSEQ multiplex PCR, and TCRdb holds only the in-frame ones, with some missing. Among about 110,000 clones listed, approximately 80% were seen once. The rearrangement links TRBV7-6 to TRBJ1-6, with a possible D match to TRBD1 (5 bases). The sample consisted of peripheral blood. The source of this sequence is a woman between 40 and 50 years old with acute or convalescent COVID-19. The CDR3 sequence is CASSLAVTDSPLHF. The DNA of the CDR3 is TGTGCCAGCAGCTTAGCCGTGACAGATTCACCCCTCCACTTT.